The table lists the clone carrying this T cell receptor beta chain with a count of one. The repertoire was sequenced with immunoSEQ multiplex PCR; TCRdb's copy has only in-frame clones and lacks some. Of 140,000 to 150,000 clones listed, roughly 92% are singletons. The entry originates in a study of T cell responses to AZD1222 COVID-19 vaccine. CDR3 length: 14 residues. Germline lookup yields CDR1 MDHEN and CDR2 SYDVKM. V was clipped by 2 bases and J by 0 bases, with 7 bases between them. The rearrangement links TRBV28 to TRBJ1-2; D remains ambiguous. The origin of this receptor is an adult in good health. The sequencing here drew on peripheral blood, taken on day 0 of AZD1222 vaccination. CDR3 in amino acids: CASSLLGTNYGYTF. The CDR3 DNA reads TGTGCCAGCAGTTTACTGGGGACTAACTATGGCTACACCTTC.